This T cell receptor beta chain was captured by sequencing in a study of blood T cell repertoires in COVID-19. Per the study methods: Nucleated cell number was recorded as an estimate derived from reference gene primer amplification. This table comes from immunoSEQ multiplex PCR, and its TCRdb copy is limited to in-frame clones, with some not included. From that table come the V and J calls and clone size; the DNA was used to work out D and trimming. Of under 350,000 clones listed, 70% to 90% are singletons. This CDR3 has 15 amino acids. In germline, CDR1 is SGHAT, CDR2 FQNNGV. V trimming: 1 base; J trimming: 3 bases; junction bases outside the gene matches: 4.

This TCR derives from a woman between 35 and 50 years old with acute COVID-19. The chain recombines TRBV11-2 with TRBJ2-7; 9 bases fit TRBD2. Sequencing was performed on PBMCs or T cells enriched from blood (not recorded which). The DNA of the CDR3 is TGTGCCAGCAGCTTAGCACTAGCGGGTGGCTACGAGCAGTACTTC. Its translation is CASSLALAGGYEQYF.